This entry lists 14 T cell receptor beta chains sequenced from one sample in a study of blood T cell repertoires in COVID-19. Repertoires were generated with immunoSEQ multiplex PCR, while TCRdb's copy carries only in-frame clones and drops some. The profile covers 140,000 or so clones, with around 87% appearing a single time and 5% to 6% taken by the ten largest. The sequencing sample was made of peripheral blood. The receptors come from a human donor in a cohort sampled during active COVID-19.

V and J are TRBV13 and TRBJ1-6, with D perhaps TRBD1 (6 bases). The V end was cut by 3 bases, the J end by 7 bases, with 10 bases between. Germline V lookup: CDR1 PRHDT, CDR2 FYEKMQ (reference sequence). The CDR3 covers 14 residues. CDR3 loop: CASSFGRGNSPLHF. The CDR3 DNA is TGTGCCAGCAGCTTCGGCAGGGGCAATTCACCCCTCCACTTT.

J is TRBJ2-5 and V is TRBV28; 11 bases match TRBD2. This CDR3 spans 17 amino acids. The J segment lost 5 bases and the V segment lost 1 base, leaving 9 bases of the junction unmatched. Germline CDR1 MDHEN, CDR2 SYDVKM. The chain's CDR3 is CASSLFSGRASIETQYF. Written as DNA, the CDR3 is TGTGCCAGCAGTTTATTTAGCGGGAGGGCCTCCATCGAGACCCAGTACTTC.

The gene calls are TRBV7-2 and TRBJ2-4; D gene unclear. The V and J ends lost 1 base and 8 bases respectively, with 12 bases between them. The germline V gene has CDR1 SGHTA and CDR2 FQGNSA. The CDR3 sequence is 14 residues long. The CDR3 loop is CASSLGLSRDIQYF. CDR3 nucleotides: TGTGCCAGCAGCTTAGGGCTATCTAGAGACATTCAGTACTTC.

The chain couples TRBV3-1 (or the pseudogene TRBV3-2) to TRBJ1-6; 7 bases fit TRBD1. The CDR3 has 16 amino acids. Per germline, CDR1 LGHDT and CDR2 YNNKEL (reference sequence). Trimming cost V 0 bases and J 7 bases; bases outside gene matches: 6. CDR3 sequence: CASSQDPGQRNSPLHF. The DNA for the CDR3 is TGTGCCAGCAGCCAAGATCCGGGACAGCGCAATTCACCCCTCCACTTT.

The chain couples TRBV25-1 to TRBJ2-1; 11 bases map to TRBD2. The junction had 6 bases not matched to a gene; V was cut back by 2 bases and J by 6 bases. This CDR3 comprises 16 residues. Germline V gives CDR1 MGHDK, CDR2 SYGVNS. DNA for the CDR3: TGTGCCAGCAGTGAAGGTCGTCTAGCGGGAGGCAATGAGCAGTTCTTC. Its protein is CASSEGRLAGGNEQFF.

The rearrangement joins TRBV5-5 to TRBJ2-5; 9 bases align to TRBD2. V lost 0 bases and J lost 6; bases outside the gene matches: 6. Germline assignment: CDR1 SGHKS and CDR2 YYEKEE (reference sequence). The CDR3 runs 15 residues. CDR3 DNA: TGTGCCAGCAGCTTGGTTGTGACTAGCGGTAAGACCCAGTACTTC. This sequence encodes CASSLVVTSGKTQYF.

This clone has just a few counts. The chain joins TRBV3-1 (or the pseudogene TRBV3-2) to TRBJ1-5, with D maybe TRBD1 (5 bases). The germline V and J ends were trimmed by 4 bases and 0 bases, with 7 bases remaining between them. The germline V gene encodes CDR1 LGHDT and CDR2 YNNKEL (reference sequence). CDR3 length: 14 residues. The CDR3 nucleotides read TGTGCCAGCAGCCGACAGTATAGCAATCAGCCCCAGCATTTT. This translates into CASSRQYSNQPQHF.

This clone was detected once. The chain links TRBV7-9 to TRBJ2-2; no definite D call. Looked up from germline, CDR1 is SEHNR and CDR2 is FQNEAQ (reference sequence). V lost 2 bases and J lost 0, with 10 bases in between. The CDR3 loop spans 16 amino acids. This chain's CDR3 is CASSLTLPSNTGELFF. The CDR3 DNA reads TGTGCCAGCAGCTTAACACTACCCTCGAACACCGGGGAGCTGTTTTTT.

This chain uses TRBV7-9 with TRBJ1-4; no reliable D call. CDR3 length equals 18 residues. The ends were cut back, 2 bases at V and 3 bases at J, with 19 bases in the middle. Germline loops: CDR1 SEHNR, CDR2 FQNEAQ (reference sequence). The CDR3 here is CASSLLSETEPPNEKLFF. CDR3 nucleotides: TGTGCCAGCAGCTTATTATCGGAGACTGAACCGCCTAATGAAAAACTGTTTTTT.

In the case of this clone: Its ends do not fully match the called genes, so a read error is possible. The chain uses TRBV19 and TRBJ1-1, with no clear D. This CDR3 is built from 14 residues. CDR1 is LNHDA, CDR2 SQIVND, per germline (reference sequence). The CDR3 nucleotides read TGTGCCAGTAGTTCCCAGACCAGGAACGCTGAAGCTTTCTTT. This gives the protein CASSSQTRNAEAFF.

This chain joins TRBV28 and TRBJ2-6, with a weak D call TRBD1 (5 bases). V was pared by 3 bases and J by 0 bases, with 12 bases between. Germline V gene sequence: CDR1 MDHEN, CDR2 SYDVKM. This CDR3 contains 17 residues. In DNA, the CDR3 is TGTGCCAGCAGTTTCGCAGGACACTACTCTGGGGCCAACGTCCTGACTTTC. It translates to CASSFAGHYSGANVLTF.

J is TRBJ2-1 and V is TRBV4-2; 13 bases align to TRBD2. Germline CDR1 LGHNA, CDR2 YNFKEQ. V gave up 4 bases and J gave up 4 bases; unmatched junction bases: 4. CDR3 length: 16 amino acids. Here the CDR3 reads CASSRWTSGRYNEQFF. Written as DNA, the CDR3 is TGTGCCAGCAGCCGATGGACTAGCGGGAGATACAATGAGCAGTTCTTC.

V is TRBV15 and J is TRBJ1-5, with D possibly being TRBD1 (5 bases). The germline gives CDR1 LNHNV, CDR2 YYDKDF (reference sequence). Trimming shortened V by 2 bases and J by 1 base, and 9 bases separated the two germline ends. This CDR3 spans 15 amino acids. This CDR3 reads CATSRQGSSNQPQHF. The CDR3, as DNA: TGTGCCACCAGCAGACAGGGAAGCAGCAATCAGCCCCAGCATTTT.

The genes are TRBV21-1 and TRBJ2-5; TRBD1, the table's D call, was not compared with the DNA. TRBV21-1 is assigned pseudogene status. CDR3 length: 12 amino acids. In DNA form, the CDR3 reads TGTGCCAGCTTGGCTGGGGCCGAGACCCAGTACTTC. It yields the protein CASLAGAETQYF.